This TCR beta chain appears in the sequencing data of a study of early T cells in non-severe SARS-CoV-2 infection. This CDR3 comprises 14 residues. After removal of 6 bases from V and 1 base from J, the junction contained 4 bases not matched to a gene. Study-level results: Lookups in VDJdb leaned toward anti-spike CD8 responses and missed private and CD4 specificities.

Comments on this clonotype: Its antigen remains unidentified.

Individual cDNA molecules each received unique molecular identifiers attached to them. TCRdb passed the 5' RACE reads through MiXCR, listing each CDR3 protein once. There are tens of thousands of distinct CDR3 sequences in the sample; over 10% occur only once, and roughly 2.5% lies in the top ten. This TCR was sampled from an adult who was a healthcare worker with PCR-confirmed SARS-CoV-2 infection or an uninfected control (not recorded which). The specimen was whole blood, collected at baseline. The chain has TRBV5-7 and TRBJ2-5; 9 bases are a match to TRBD2. TRBV5-7 is an ORF, with its function uncertain. DNA for the CDR3: TGTGCCAGCAATCGCGGGGGGGTCCAAGAGACCCAGTACTTC. This translates into CASNRGGVQETQYF.